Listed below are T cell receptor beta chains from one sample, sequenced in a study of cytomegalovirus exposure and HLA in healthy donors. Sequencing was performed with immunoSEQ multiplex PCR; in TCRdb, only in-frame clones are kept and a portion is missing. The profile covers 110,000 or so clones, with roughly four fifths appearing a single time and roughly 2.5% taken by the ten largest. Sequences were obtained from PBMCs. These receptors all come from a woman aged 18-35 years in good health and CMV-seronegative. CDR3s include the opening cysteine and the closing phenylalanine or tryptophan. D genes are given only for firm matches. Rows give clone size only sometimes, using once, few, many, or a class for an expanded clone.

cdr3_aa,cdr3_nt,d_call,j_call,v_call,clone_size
CASSSSSTDTQYF,TGCGCCAGCAGCTCTAGCAGCACAGATACGCAGTATTTT,-,TRBJ2-3,TRBV5-1,-
CASSKGQGRYNEQFF,TGCGCCAGCAGCAAGGGACAGGGCCGCTACAATGAGCAGTTCTTC,TRBD1,TRBJ2-1,TRBV5-1,-
CASSVRLGGYNEQFF,TGTGCCAGCAGCGTAAGACTAGGTGGCTACAATGAGCAGTTCTTC,-,TRBJ2-1,TRBV9,-
CASSFLALGEQYF,TGTGCCAGCAGCTTCTTAGCCCTCGGCGAGCAGTACTTC,-,TRBJ2-7,TRBV5-6,-
CASSEDRAETQYF,TGTGCCAGCAGTGAAGACAGGGCTGAGACCCAGTACTTC,-,TRBJ2-5,TRBV6-1,once
CSVEYSGRRDEQYF,TGCAGCGTTGAATATAGCGGGAGGCGCGACGAGCAGTACTTC,TRBD2,TRBJ2-7,TRBV29-1,-
CASSWTTGDNSPLHF,TGTGCCAGCAGCTGGACGACAGGGGATAATTCACCCCTCCACTTT,TRBD1,TRBJ1-6,TRBV11-2,-
CASSLGGSGNTIYF,TGTGCCAGCAGCTTAGGAGGTTCTGGAAACACCATATATTTT,-,TRBJ1-3,TRBV11-3,-
CAIRETSSYEQYF,TGTGCCATCAGAGAAACTAGCTCCTACGAGCAGTACTTC,-,TRBJ2-7,TRBV10-3,once
CASSPAGQGNYGYTF,TGTGCCAGCTCCCCCGCCGGACAGGGCAACTATGGCTACACCTTC,TRBD1,TRBJ1-2,TRBV18,-
CASSLVPAGVEQYF,TGCGCCAGCAGCTTGGTTCCAGCGGGAGTCGAGCAGTACTTC,TRBD2,TRBJ2-7,TRBV5-1,-
CASSWTEGQPQHF,TGTGCCAGCAGTTGGACAGAGGGTCAGCCCCAGCATTTT,-,TRBJ1-5,TRBV27,-
CASSPLRTRMNTEAFF,TGTGCCAGCTCACCCCTCCGGACACGGATGAACACTGAAGCTTTCTTT,-,TRBJ1-1,TRBV18,-
CSVEGTGVGDTQYF,TGCAGCGTTGAGGGGACAGGGGTGGGAGATACGCAGTATTTT,TRBD1,TRBJ2-3,TRBV29-1,-
CASTPLGTLLNEKLFF,TGTGCCAGCACCCCCCTAGGGACACTCCTTAATGAAAAACTGTTTTTT,-,TRBJ1-4,TRBV2,-
CAITNQVASPEAFF,TGTGCCATCACAAACCAGGTCGCCAGCCCTGAAGCTTTCTTT,-,TRBJ1-1,TRBV10-3,-